Shown below are 14 T cell receptor beta chains from a single sample sequenced in a study of T cell changes during pregnancy in multiple sclerosis. Measured with immunoSEQ multiplex PCR; TCRdb has only the in-frame clones, and not every one. This repertoire shows 30,000 to 50,000 clones, approximately 91% found once; its top ten account for about 0.43%. The material sequenced was CD4+ T cells from peripheral blood mononuclear cells, taken in the third trimester of pregnancy. These receptors originate from a female donor in good health, enrolled as a control in a pregnancy study.

Only a few counts were recorded for this clone. The chain uses TRBV2 and TRBJ1-2; 7 positions match TRBD1. Losses at the gene ends were 10 bases for V and 5 bases for J; bases not matched to a gene: 10. The CDR3 covers 13 residues. Germline-derived CDR1 and CDR2 are SNHLY and FYNNEI. Here the CDR3 DNA reads TGTGCCATGAGAGGACAGGTGGGGTATGGCTACACCTTC. Its translation: CAMRGQVGYGYTF.

This chain joins TRBV7-2 and TRBJ2-5, with TRBD2 matching 12 bases. V was pared by 5 bases and J by 5 bases, with 6 bases of the junction left unmatched. The CDR3 consists of 15 residues. Germline CDR1 and CDR2: SGHTA and FQGNSA. Here the CDR3 reads CASSASGGALETQYF. The CDR3 DNA reads as TGTGCCAGCAGCGCTAGCGGGGGGGCTTTGGAGACCCAGTACTTC.

The chain has TRBV5-1 and TRBJ2-5, with 10 bases lining up with TRBD1. Trimming removed 4 bases from V and 6 bases from J; junction bases left unmatched: 12. CDR3 length: 16 residues. Germline CDR1 is SGHRS and CDR2 is YFSETQ. As DNA, the CDR3 is TGCGCCAGCAGCCCGACAGGGGGCGCAGGTCCGAAGACCCAGTACTTC. Its protein product is CASSPTGGAGPKTQYF.

V and J are TRBV7-3 and TRBJ2-1; D is perhaps TRBD1 (6 bases). Germline V lookup: CDR1 SGHTA, CDR2 FQGTGA. Trimming left V 0 bases short and J 2 bases short, with 11 bases between. CDR3 size: 16 residues. The CDR3 spells CASSLTGQKTYNEQFF. CDR3 nucleotide sequence: TGTGCCAGCAGCTTAACGGGACAAAAAACCTACAATGAGCAGTTCTTC. Full variable domain (remainder filled in from reference TRBV7-3 and TRBJ2-1): GAGVSQTPSNKVTEKGKYVELRCDPISGHTALYWYRQSLGQGPEFLIYFQGTGAADDSGLPNDRFFAVRPEGSVSTLKIQRTERGDSAVYLCASSLTGQKTYNEQFFGPGTRLTVL.

The chain recombines TRBV2 with TRBJ2-5; D might be TRBD1 (5 bases). Per the germline V gene, CDR1 is SNHLY and CDR2 is FYNNEI. The CDR3 has 12 residues. Trimming pared 1 base from V and 9 bases from J, leaving 9 bases between. The CDR3, as DNA: TGTGCCAGCAGTGAAGGGGGCAAGGCCCAGTACTTC. Its protein product is CASSEGGKAQYF.

This rearrangement joins TRBV4-2 to TRBJ1-3, with 7 bases aligning to TRBD1. Germline assignment: CDR1 LGHNA and CDR2 YNFKEQ. V trimming: 3 bases; J trimming: 0 bases; junction bases outside the gene matches: 8. CDR3 length: 17 amino acids. Written as DNA, the CDR3 is TGTGCCAGCAGCCAGGCGACAGGGCGCCTCTCTGGAAACACCATATATTTT. Its protein product is CASSQATGRLSGNTIYF.

CDR3 DNA: TGTGCCTCCCCGCCTAGCGGGGGAAACACCGGGGAGCTGTTTTTT. Amino acid sequence: CASPPSGGNTGELFF. This chain uses TRBV30 with TRBJ2-2; TRBD2 aligns across 10 bases. V lost 7 bases and J lost 2; bases outside the gene matches: 7. There are 15 residues in the CDR3. Germline V gene sequence: CDR1 GTSNPN, CDR2 SVGIG (reference sequence).

This chain connects TRBV5-1 to TRBJ2-3; the match to TRBD1 covers 9 bases. Germline CDR1 is SGHRS and CDR2 is YFSETQ. Trimming at V came to 0 bases and at J to 4 bases, leaving 6 bases not matched to a gene. The CDR3 is made up of 16 amino acids. The CDR3 is CASSLVPDRGADTQYF. CDR3 nucleotide sequence: TGCGCCAGCAGCTTGGTACCGGACAGGGGCGCAGATACGCAGTATTTT.

The chain is built from TRBV7-2 and TRBJ2-7, with 14 bases identical to TRBD2. The length of the CDR3 is 15 residues. Germline CDR1 is SGHTA and CDR2 is FQGNSA. V was clipped by 3 bases and J by 3 bases; unmatched bases: 1. The CDR3: CASSLGTSGGYEQYF. The CDR3 DNA sequence: TGTGCCAGCAGCTTGGGGACTAGCGGGGGCTACGAGCAGTACTTC.

Written as DNA, the CDR3 is TGCAGCGTACGAGCCTTAGAAACAGGGCCGAGCTATGGCTACACCTTC. Its protein is CSVRALETGPSYGYTF. V gene TRBV29-1 combines with J gene TRBJ1-2, with D perhaps TRBD1 (6 bases). V lost 6 bases and J 4 bases, leaving 24 bases between the germline ends. The CDR3 covers 16 residues. Germline V lookup: CDR1 SQVTM, CDR2 ANQGSEA.

The V gene is TRBV6-6, the J gene TRBJ2-7; D is possibly TRBD2 (6 bases). CDR1 and CDR2 (germline): MNHNY, SVGAGI (reference sequence). V dropped 9 bases and J dropped 3 bases, with 12 bases sitting between them. The CDR3 is 12 residues long. The CDR3 region is CASRAGIYEQYF. DNA of the CDR3: TGTGCCAGTCGGGCGGGGATCTACGAGCAGTACTTC.

This clone was recorded only once. The gene calls are TRBV5-4 and TRBJ1-2; no clear D. This CDR3 is built from 15 residues. V lost 1 base and J 4 bases, leaving 14 bases between the germline ends. CDR1 and CDR2 (germline): SGHNT, YYREEE (reference sequence). DNA for the CDR3: TGTGCCAGCAGCTTGAGAACTGATTCCTCCTATGGCTACACCTTC. Residues: CASSLRTDSSYGYTF. Filled out from reference TRBV5-4 and TRBJ1-2, the complete variable domain reads ETGVTQSPTHLIKTRGQQVTLRCSSQSGHNTVSWYQQALGQGPQFIFQYYREEENGRGNFPPRFSGLQFPNYSSELNVNALELDDSALYLCASSLRTDSSYGYTFGSGTRLTVV.

The genes are TRBV7-2 and TRBJ1-4, with TRBD1 matching 8 bases. Germline V gene lookup returns CDR1 SGHTA and CDR2 FQGNSA. The CDR3 spans 15 residues. Trimming at V came to 5 bases and at J to 5 bases, leaving 7 bases not matched to a gene. CDR3 in DNA: TGTGCCAGCAGCCAGAACCGACAGGGGAATGAAAAACTGTTTTTT. Its translation is CASSQNRQGNEKLFF. Supplemented by reference TRBV7-2 and TRBJ1-4, the full variable domain reads GAGVSQSPSNKVTEKGKDVELRCDPISGHTALYWYRQSLGQGLEFLIYFQGNSAPDKSGLPSDRFSAERTGGSVSTLTIQRTQQEDSAVYLCASSQNRQGNEKLFFGSGTQLSVL.

The rearrangement uses TRBV5-6 and TRBJ2-5; TRBD2 agrees at 9 bases. J was trimmed by 5 bases and V by 2 bases; bases with no gene match: 4. The CDR3 contains 14 residues. CDR1 and CDR2 from the germline V gene are SGHDT and YYEEEE. CDR3 residues: CASSFGGGAETQYF. The CDR3 DNA follows: TGTGCCAGCAGCTTTGGCGGGGGGGCTGAGACCCAGTACTTC.